Listed below are T cell receptor beta chains from one sample, sequenced in a study of OX40 agonist ivuxolimab in advanced cancers. Repertoires were generated with immunoSEQ multiplex PCR, while TCRdb's copy carries only in-frame clones and drops some. This sample carries about 64,000 clones, more than 75% of them seen once, and the ten largest clones take approximately 2.4%. The input for sequencing was CD4+ or CD8+ T cells sorted from blood, taken in a trial of the OX40 agonist ivuxolimab. The receptors come from an adult with an advanced solid tumor such as melanoma, head and neck, liver or kidney cancer. Each CDR3 is given with its conserved first and last residue. D genes are given only for firm matches. Not all rows give a size; the values are once, few, many and, for expanded clones, a class.

TRBJ2-3 | TRBD1 | . | 15 | TRBV7-7 | TGTGCCAGCAGCTTAGGGACAGGGAACACAGATACGCAGTATTTT | CASSLGTGNTDTQYF
TRBJ2-1 | . | medium-sized | 16 | TRBV6-5 | TGTGCCAGCAGTTACTCATTCGGGATATATAACAATGAGCAGTTCTTC | CASSYSFGIYNNEQFF
TRBJ1-4 | . | . | 14 | TRBV11-2 | TGTGCCAGCAGCCGAGGGTTCGCGAATGAAAAACTGTTTTTT | CASSRGFANEKLFF
TRBJ2-3 | . | . | 15 | TRBV5-5 | TGTGCCAGCAGCCCTCCTCCGACAGGTCGAGATACGCAGTATTTT | CASSPPPTGRDTQYF
TRBJ2-5 | TRBD2 | . | 16 | TRBV5-1 | TGCGCCAGCAGCTCCACTAGCGGGAGGGCCGGGGAGACCCAGTACTTC | CASSSTSGRAGETQYF
TRBJ2-7 | TRBD2 | once | 15 | TRBV18 | TGTGCCAGCTCACCCCGGACTAGCGGAGACTACGAGCAGTACTTC | CASSPRTSGDYEQYF
TRBJ1-1 | . | . | 13 | TRBV5-1 | TGCGCCAGCAGCAGTAATGGTGGAACTGAAGCTTTCTTT | CASSSNGGTEAFF
TRBJ1-1 | . | . | 14 | TRBV7-9 | TGTGCCAGCAGCTTTAATGGGAGGGACACTGAAGCTTTCTTT | CASSFNGRDTEAFF
TRBJ2-3 | . | . | 15 | TRBV4-1 | TGCGCCAGCAGCCAAAATCCAGCGGAGACAGATACGCAGTATTTT | CASSQNPAETDTQYF
TRBJ1-1 | . | . | 13 | TRBV2 | TGTGCCAGCAGTGAGGGTCGAATGACTGAAGCTTTCTTT | CASSEGRMTEAFF
TRBJ1-4 | . | . | 13 | TRBV18 | TGTGCCAGCTCACCAGGGGCGGGTGAAAAACTGTTTTTT | CASSPGAGEKLFF
TRBJ2-7 | . | once | 12 | TRBV11-2 | TGTGCCAGCAGCATCAGCTCCTACGAGCAGTACTTC | CASSISSYEQYF
TRBJ2-5 | . | . | 13 | TRBV10-3 | TGTGCCATCAGCCCGAACCCTACAGAGACCCAGTACTTC | CAISPNPTETQYF
TRBJ2-1 | . | . | 14 | TRBV6-5 | TGTGCCAGCAGTTACCTTGTCAGGGGTGGTGAGCAGTTCTTC | CASSYLVRGGEQFF
TRBJ1-5 | . | . | 15 | TRBV2 | TGTGCCAGCAGTGCGTACAGGGCAAGCAATCAGCCCCAGCATTTT | CASSAYRASNQPQHF
TRBJ2-2 | . | . | 16 | TRBV11-2 | TGTGCCAGCAGCTTAGCAGCTAGCCTGAGCACCGGGGAGCTGTTTTTT | CASSLAASLSTGELFF
TRBJ2-1 | . | . | 14 | TRBV19 | TGTGCCAGTACCCCAGGCTACGATTACAATGAGCAGTTCTTC | CASTPGYDYNEQFF
TRBJ1-1 | TRBD1 | . | 13 | TRBV19 | TGTGCCAGCACCCAGGGGGCAGGTACTGAAGCTTTCTTT | CASTQGAGTEAFF